This T cell receptor beta chain was sequenced during a study of human T cells and chemical hapten exposure (dated by TCRdb to the early 2020s). With respect to the entire study: For sensitization, 2% DPC in acetone was applied to a roughly 2 cm by roughly 2 cm area of upper inner arm skin. Patients additionally received weekly therapeutic DPC doses to the scalp throughout the roughly 25-week study period. Patch tests used Finn chambers with 0.01% DPC on the upper back, scored after 6 days by International Contact Dermatitis Research Group standards. The patient cohort, mostly female, included alopecia areata with under or over 50% scalp involvement, alopecia totalis and alopecia universalis. Libraries were pooled for sequencing, and variation in per-sample TCR yields was attributed mainly to small differences in library volumes within the pool. The study tracked peripheral blood TCR repertoire changes in vivo during primary and secondary sensitization to the hapten diphenylcyclopropenone (DPC) in alopecia patients. Blood samples were taken from patients before sensitization (week 0) and at 2, 6 and about 24 weeks after DPC sensitization. Blood for TCR sequencing was provided by twenty-nine alopecia patients at one to four time points (pre-sensitization, 2, 6 and 24 weeks). General findings and caveats noted by the study authors: A positive correlation was found between the number of PT1 expanded TCRs and patch test score, with significance reached at thresholds 8, 16 and 32 but not 4. The number of TCRs above 1 in 1000 frequency did not change with DPC sensitization; there was no evidence of global repertoire structure alterations. Expanded TCRs formed significantly more large CDR3 similarity clusters than pre-sensitization or healthy control sets, consistent with antigen-driven responses. Repeated subsampling changed both the strength of the expansion versus patch-test correlation and the threshold at which the correlation became significant. Because every patient had alopecia, a presumed autoimmune disease, the patients' immune response might differ from that of healthy individuals.

This clonotype was seen more than once but under ten times. There is no known antigen for this receptor. No base quality information exists; no much larger clone differs at one position. The meaning of the sample's time point label: pre-sensitization, week 0. The treatment or condition label here, explained by the study, means: therapeutic diphenylcyclopropenone sensitization with weekly scalp DPC. Blood at each patch-test visit was drawn before the patch test was applied. Patients were eligible if aged 18 to 70, diagnosed with alopecia and judged suitable for DPC therapy, and pregnant patients were excluded. Total RNA was isolated from unfractionated whole blood collected in Tempus Blood RNA tubes. The method behind the library was RACE. The sequencer listed for this sample is NextSeq 500. During library preparation, unique molecular identifiers were attached to individual cDNA molecules so that TCRs could be counted in a quantitative, reproducible way. From each blood RNA sample, both TCR alpha and TCR beta chains were sequenced. As for how the authors treated the data: A median of roughly 99,000 TCRs per sample was observed, with a range of 23,224 to 690,600. V, J and CDR3 annotation of the TCR reads was carried out using the Decombinator software suite. Every sample was subsampled to the same number of TCRs (28,000) for the PS versus PT1 abundance plots. TCRs were defined as expanded if absent before sensitization and observed at least eight times at the 2-week time point. TCRdb reprocessed the public reads (quality trimming at Q25 with fastp, clone calling with MiXCR) and kept in-frame beta chains. CDR3 protein duplicates are merged, each entry listing the most common genes and DNA. It is TCRdb's table, rather than the study itself, that gives the V and J calls and clone size. Here the sample has more than 300,000 distinct CDR3 sequences; 5% to 6.5% occur a single time. The ten largest make up about 2.5% of the sample.

The V end loses 4 bases and the J end loses 1 base, and a stretch of 13 bases separates them. Per the germline V gene, SGHRS is the CDR1 and YFSETQ is the CDR2. Including the terminal cysteine and phenylalanine, the CDR3 comprises 15 residues. The retained sequence is limited to the CDR3, 45 bases, with the frame set at the first base. The source is a woman in her forties or fifties with alopecia areata. Some clones in this sample may be carry-over from other donors' samples. This material consisted of whole blood, taken in connection with sensitization to the hapten diphenylcyclopropenone (DPC). Recombination joined TRBV5-1 with TRBJ2-3; the D call is tentative, TRBD1 or TRBD2, as each matches 6 bases. The nucleotides are TGCGCCAGCAGCCCCCACGGGGGCGGCACAGATACGCAGTATTTT. Its coded protein is CASSPHGGGTDTQYF.